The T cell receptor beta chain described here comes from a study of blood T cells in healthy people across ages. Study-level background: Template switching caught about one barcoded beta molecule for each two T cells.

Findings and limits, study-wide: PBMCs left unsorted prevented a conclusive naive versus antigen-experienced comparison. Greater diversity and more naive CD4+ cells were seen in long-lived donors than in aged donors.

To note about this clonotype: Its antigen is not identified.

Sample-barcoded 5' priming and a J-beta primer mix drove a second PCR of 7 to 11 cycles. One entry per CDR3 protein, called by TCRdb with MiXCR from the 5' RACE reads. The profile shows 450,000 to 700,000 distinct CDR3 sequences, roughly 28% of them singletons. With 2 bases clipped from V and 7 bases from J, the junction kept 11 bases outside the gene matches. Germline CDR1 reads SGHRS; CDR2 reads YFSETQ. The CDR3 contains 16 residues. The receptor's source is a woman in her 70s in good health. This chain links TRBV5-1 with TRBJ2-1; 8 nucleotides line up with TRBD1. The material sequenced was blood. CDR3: CASSFYGTGDINEQFF. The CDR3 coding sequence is TGCGCCAGCAGCTTCTACGGGACAGGAGACATTAATGAGCAGTTCTTC. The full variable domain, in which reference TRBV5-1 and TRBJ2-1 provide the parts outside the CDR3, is KAGVTQTPRYLIKTRGQQVTLSCSPISGHRSVSWYQQTPGQGLQFLFEYFSETQRNKGNFPGRFSGRQFSNSRSEMNVSTLELGDSALYLCASSFYGTGDINEQFFGPGTRLTVL.